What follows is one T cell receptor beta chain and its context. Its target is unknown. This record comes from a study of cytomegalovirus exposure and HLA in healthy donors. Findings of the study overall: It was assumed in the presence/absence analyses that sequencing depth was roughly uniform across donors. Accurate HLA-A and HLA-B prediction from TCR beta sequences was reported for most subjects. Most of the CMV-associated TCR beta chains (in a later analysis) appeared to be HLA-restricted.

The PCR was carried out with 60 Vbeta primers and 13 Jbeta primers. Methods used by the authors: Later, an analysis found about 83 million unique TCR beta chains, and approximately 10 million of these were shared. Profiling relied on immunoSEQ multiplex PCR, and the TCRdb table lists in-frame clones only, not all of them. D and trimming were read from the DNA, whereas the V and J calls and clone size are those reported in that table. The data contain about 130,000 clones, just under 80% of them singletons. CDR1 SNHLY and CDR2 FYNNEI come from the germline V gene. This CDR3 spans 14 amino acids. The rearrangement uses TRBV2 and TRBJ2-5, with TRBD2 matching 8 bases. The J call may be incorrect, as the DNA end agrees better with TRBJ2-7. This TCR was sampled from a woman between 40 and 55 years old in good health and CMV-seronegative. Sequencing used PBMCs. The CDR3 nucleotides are TGTGCCAGCATTCCGGGACTAGGAGGCAACGAGCAGTACTTC. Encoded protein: CASIPGLGGNEQYF.